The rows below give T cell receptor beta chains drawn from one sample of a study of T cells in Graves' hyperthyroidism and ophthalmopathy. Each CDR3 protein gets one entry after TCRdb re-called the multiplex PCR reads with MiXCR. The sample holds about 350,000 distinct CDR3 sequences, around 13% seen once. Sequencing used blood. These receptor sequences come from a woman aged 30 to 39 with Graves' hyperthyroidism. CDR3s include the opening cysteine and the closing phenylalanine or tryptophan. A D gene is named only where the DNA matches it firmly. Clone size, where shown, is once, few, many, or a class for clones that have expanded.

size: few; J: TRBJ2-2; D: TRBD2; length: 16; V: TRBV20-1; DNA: TGCAGTTTTCGGGCTAGCGGGAGGGGGAACACCGGGGAGCTGTTTTTT; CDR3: CSFRASGRGNTGELFF
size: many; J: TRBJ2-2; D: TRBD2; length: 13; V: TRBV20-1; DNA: TGCAGCGCCCTAGCGGGAGCCTTCGGGGAGCTGTTTTTT; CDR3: CSALAGAFGELFF
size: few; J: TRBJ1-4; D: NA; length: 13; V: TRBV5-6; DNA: TGTGCCAGCAGCTTGTTGGTGGCGAGAAAACTGTTTTTT; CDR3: CASSLLVARKLFF
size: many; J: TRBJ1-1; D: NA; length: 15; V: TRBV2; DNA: TGTGCCAGCAGTGCCTGGGCTGGGATGAACACTGAAGCTTTCTTT; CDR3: CASSAWAGMNTEAFF
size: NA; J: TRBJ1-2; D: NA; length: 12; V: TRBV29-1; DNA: TGCAGCGTTGGCGAGCTCGTCTATGGCTACACCTTC; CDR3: CSVGELVYGYTF
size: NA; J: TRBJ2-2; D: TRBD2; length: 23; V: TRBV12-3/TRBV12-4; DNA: TGTGCCATCCGACCCTCCTTTACCCCCTCTAGCGGGAGGGCCCTCGGCTTAACCGGGGAGCTGTTTTTT; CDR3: CAIRPSFTPSSGRALGLTGELFF
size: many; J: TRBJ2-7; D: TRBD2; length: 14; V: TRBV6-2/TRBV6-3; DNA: TGTGCCAGCAGTTATGGACTAGGGAACTACGAGCAGTACTTC; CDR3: CASSYGLGNYEQYF
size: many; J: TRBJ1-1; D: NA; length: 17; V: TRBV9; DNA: TGTGCCAGCAGCGTGGGTATAGGGTCGGCAGGGGTGCCTGAAGCTTTCTTT; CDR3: CASSVGIGSAGVPEAFF
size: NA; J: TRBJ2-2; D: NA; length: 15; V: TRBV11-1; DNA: TGTGCCTGCAGGCTCGGGATTAGCGGTACCGGGGAGCTGTTTTTT; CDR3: CACRLGISGTGELFF
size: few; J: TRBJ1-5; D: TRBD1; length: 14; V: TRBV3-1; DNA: TGTACCAGCCAAGACAGGGCCAGCAATCAGCCCCAGCATTTT; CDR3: CTSQDRASNQPQHF
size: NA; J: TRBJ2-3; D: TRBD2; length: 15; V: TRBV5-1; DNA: TGTGCCAGCAGCCTCCGACTAGCGGGAACAGATACGCAGTATTTT; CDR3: CASSLRLAGTDTQYF
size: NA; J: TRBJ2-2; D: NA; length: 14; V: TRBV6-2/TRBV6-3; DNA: TGTGCCAGCTCTTTGACGGACCCCAACGGGGAGCTGTTTTTT; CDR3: CASSLTDPNGELFF
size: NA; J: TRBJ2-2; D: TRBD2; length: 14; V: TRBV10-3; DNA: TGTGCCAGTAGGGCGGGACTAGCCACCGGGGAGCTGTTTTTT; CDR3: CASRAGLATGELFF
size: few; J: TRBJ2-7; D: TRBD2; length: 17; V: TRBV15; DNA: TGTGCCACCAGCCCCCGGTCGGGACTAGCGGGAGCGTACGAGCAGTACTTC; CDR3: CATSPRSGLAGAYEQYF
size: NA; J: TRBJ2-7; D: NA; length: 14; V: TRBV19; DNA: TGTGCCAGTAGTATACCAGGACACTCCTACGAGCAGTACTTC; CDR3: CASSIPGHSYEQYF
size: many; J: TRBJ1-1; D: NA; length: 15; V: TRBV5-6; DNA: TGTGCCAGCAGCTCAGCAGGGTATCGAGACACTGAAGCTTTCTTT; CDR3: CASSSAGYRDTEAFF
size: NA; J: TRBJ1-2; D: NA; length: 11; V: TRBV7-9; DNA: TGTGCCAGCAGCTTGAACTATGGCTACACCTTC; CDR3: CASSLNYGYTF